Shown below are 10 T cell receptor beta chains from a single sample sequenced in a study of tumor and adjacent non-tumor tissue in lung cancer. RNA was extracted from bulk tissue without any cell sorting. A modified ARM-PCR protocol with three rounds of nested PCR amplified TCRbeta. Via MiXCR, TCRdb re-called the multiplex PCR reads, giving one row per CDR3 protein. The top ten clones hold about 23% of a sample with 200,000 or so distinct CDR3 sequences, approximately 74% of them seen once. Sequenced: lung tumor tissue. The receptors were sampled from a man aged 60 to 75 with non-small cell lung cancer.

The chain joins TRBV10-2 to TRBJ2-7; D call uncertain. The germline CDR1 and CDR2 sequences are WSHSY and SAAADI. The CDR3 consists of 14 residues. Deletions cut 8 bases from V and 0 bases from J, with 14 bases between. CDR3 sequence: CASGSLECSYEQYF. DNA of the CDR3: TGCGCCAGCGGTTCGCTGGAGTGCTCCTACGAGCAGTACTTC.

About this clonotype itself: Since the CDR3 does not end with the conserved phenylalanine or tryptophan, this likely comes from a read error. For the CDR3, the DNA is TGTGCCACAGACCCTTTGATGGGGGTCCAGCCCCAGCATTAT. This sequence encodes CATDPLMGVQPQHY. The gene calls are TRBV6-1 and TRBJ1-5; D possibly corresponds to TRBD1 (5 bases). The CDR3 runs 14 residues. The V end was cut by 10 bases, the J end by 7 bases, with 20 bases between. The germline V gene encodes CDR1 MNHNS and CDR2 SASEGT.

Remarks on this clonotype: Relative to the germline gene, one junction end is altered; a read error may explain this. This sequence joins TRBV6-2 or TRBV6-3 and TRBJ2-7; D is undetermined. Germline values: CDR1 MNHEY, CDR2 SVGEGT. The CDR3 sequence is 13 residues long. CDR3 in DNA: TGTGCCGGCAGTCGGCCAACCACCTACGAGCAGTACTTC. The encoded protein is CAGSRPTTYEQYF.

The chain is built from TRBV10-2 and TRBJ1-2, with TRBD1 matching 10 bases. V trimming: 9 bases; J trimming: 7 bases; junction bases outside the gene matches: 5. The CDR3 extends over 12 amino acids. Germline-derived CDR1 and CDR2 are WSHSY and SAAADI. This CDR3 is CASGQGVFGYTF. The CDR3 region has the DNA TGCGCCAGTGGACAGGGGGTATTTGGCTACACCTTC.

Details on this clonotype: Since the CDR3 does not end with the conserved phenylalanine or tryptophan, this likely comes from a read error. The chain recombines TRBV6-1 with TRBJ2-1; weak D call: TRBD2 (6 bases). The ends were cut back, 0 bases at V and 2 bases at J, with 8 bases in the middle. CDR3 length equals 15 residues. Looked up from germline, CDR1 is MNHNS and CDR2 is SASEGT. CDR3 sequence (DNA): TGTGCCAGCAGTGAAGCGAGGAGGGCCTACAATGAGCAGTTCTTA. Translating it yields CASSEARRAYNEQFL.

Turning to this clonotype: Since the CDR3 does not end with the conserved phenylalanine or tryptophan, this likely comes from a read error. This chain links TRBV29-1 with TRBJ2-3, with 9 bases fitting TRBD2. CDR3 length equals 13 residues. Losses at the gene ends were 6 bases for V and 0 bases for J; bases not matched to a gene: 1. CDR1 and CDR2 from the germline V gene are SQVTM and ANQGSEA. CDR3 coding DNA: TGCAGCGTAACTAGCGGGAGCACAGATACGCAGTATTGT. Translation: CSVTSGSTDTQYC.

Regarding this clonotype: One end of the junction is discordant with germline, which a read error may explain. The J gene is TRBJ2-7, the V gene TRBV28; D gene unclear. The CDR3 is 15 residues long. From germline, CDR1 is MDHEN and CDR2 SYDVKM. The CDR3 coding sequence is TGTGTCAGCAGTCAACCGGGTCCTCAGGCCGGCGAGCAGTACTTC. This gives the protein CVSSQPGPQAGEQYF.

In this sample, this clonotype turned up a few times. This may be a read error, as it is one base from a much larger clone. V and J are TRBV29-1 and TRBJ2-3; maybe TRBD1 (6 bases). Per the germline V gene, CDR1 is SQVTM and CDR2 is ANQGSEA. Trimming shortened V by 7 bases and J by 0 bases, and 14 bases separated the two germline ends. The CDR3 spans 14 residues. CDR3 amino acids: CSAARTASTDTQYF. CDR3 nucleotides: TGCAGCGCTGCCCGGACAGCAAGCACAGATACGCAGTATTTT.

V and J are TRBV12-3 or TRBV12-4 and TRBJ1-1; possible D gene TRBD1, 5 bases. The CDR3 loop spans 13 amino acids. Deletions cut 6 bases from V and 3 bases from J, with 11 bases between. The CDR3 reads CASRAGWDTEAFF. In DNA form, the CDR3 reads TGTGCCAGCAGGGCAGGGTGGGACACTGAAGCTTTCTTT.

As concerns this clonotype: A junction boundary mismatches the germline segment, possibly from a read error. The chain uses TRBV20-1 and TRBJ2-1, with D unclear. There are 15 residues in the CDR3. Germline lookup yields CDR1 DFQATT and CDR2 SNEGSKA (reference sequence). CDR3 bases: TGCATTGCTCCTCACGTCTCCAGGAGTTCCAATGAGCAGTTCTTC. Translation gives CIAPHVSRSSNEQFF.